Following are 5 T cell receptor beta chains from one sample sequenced in a study of tumor and adjacent non-tumor tissue in lung cancer. Three rounds of nested PCR, following a modified ARM-PCR protocol, produced the TCRbeta library. TCRdb used MiXCR to reprocess the multiplex PCR reads, holding one entry per CDR3 protein. The repertoire has approximately 79,000 distinct CDR3 sequences, just over 75% of them found once; the top ten carry around two fifths. No cell sorting was done before RNA was extracted from the tissue. More than 3 cm separated this lung sample from the edge of the tumor. Sequenced input: distant non-tumor lung tissue. These receptors all stem from an older man with non-small cell lung cancer.

For this clonotype: At one end, the junction sequence differs from germline, possibly due to a read error. The chain uses TRBV29-1 and TRBJ2-1; D possibly corresponds to TRBD2 (7 bases). The CDR3 is made up of 14 amino acids. Germline values: CDR1 SQVTM, CDR2 ANQGSEA. The CDR3 is CGAVGRDTNNEQFF. CDR3 DNA sequence: TGTGGCGCTGTGGGGAGGGACACAAACAATGAGCAGTTCTTC.

With respect to this clonotype: One junction end disagrees with the germline gene, perhaps due to a read error. The gene calls are TRBV4-3 and TRBJ2-1; 9 bases match TRBD1. There are 16 residues in the CDR3. Germline V gene sequence: CDR1 LGHNA, CDR2 YSLEER. Here the CDR3 DNA reads TGCGCCAGCATCCACAGTGGGACAGGGTGGTCAAATGGGCAGTTCTTC. Protein product: CASIHSGTGWSNGQFF.

This clonotype was counted at least ten times. V gene TRBV7-8 combines with J gene TRBJ2-2; no clear D. The CDR3 extends over 15 amino acids. Trimming stripped 1 base from V and 1 base from J, with 7 bases between. CDR1 SGHVS and CDR2 FQNEAQ come from the germline V gene. The CDR3 bases are TGTGCCAGCAGCTTAGTAACCGTGAACACCGGGGAGCTGTTTTTT. Protein sequence: CASSLVTVNTGELFF.

As regards this clonotype: One end of the junction is discordant with germline, which a read error may explain. This chain uses TRBV5-6 with TRBJ2-4; tentative D call: TRBD2 (5 bases). The CDR3 runs to 16 residues. Germline CDR1 is SGHDT and CDR2 is YYEEEE. CDR3 protein: CASSSTKELVKNIQYF. CDR3 bases: TGTGCGAGCAGCTCCACAAAGGAACTAGTCAAAAACATTCAGTACTTC.

Here the CDR3 reads CASRPRRFSKNIQYF. Written as DNA, the CDR3 is TGTGCCAGCAGACCCCGAAGGTTTTCCAAAAACATTCAGTACTTC. The chain combines TRBV7-8 with TRBJ2-4; D is unresolved. This CDR3 has 15 residues. The germline V gene has CDR1 SGHVS and CDR2 FQNEAQ. V lost 6 bases and J 2 bases, leaving 14 bases between the germline ends. Together with reference TRBV7-8 and TRBJ2-4, the CDR3 gives the full variable domain: GAGVSQSPRYKVAKRGQDVALRCDPISGHVSLFWYQQALGQGPEFLTYFQNEAQLDKSGLPSDRFFAERPEGSVSTLKIQRTQQEDSAVYLCASRPRRFSKNIQYFGAGTRLSVL.